This T cell receptor beta chain was recorded in a study of prognosis after radiotherapy for stage I lung cancer. Study background: Radiotherapy: SBRT, 3 to 5 fractions, biologically effective dose at least 100 Gy.

All patients were node-negative on CT and PET/CT, without prior chemotherapy, radiotherapy or other malignancies. Two time points each involved a draw of 4.5 to 6 milliliters of peripheral blood. This clonotype appeared many times. No antigen is known for it. It was by two-round multiplex PCR that TCR beta CDR3 was amplified from genomic DNA. Primers were specific to each TRBV and TRBJ gene in first-round PCR. TCRdb processed the multiplex PCR reads anew with MiXCR; each CDR3 protein has one entry. Among 10,000 to 15,000 distinct CDR3 sequences listed, 43% were seen once. Whole-study results and caveats: Medians of about 10,000 versus 6,900 showed unique TCR clone counts falling after stereotactic body radiation therapy.

This CDR3 comprises 13 residues. Germline V gene sequence: CDR1 SGHDT, CDR2 YYEEEE. The V end lost 0 bases, the J end lost 7 bases, and 8 bases lay between the germline ends. The sequences come from PBMCs, collected before or after stereotactic body radiation therapy (not recorded which). The chain links TRBV5-6 to TRBJ2-1; D is undetermined. The TCR originated in a donor aged 50 or older with non-small cell lung cancer. In nucleotides, the CDR3 is TGTGCCAGCAGCTTGGGGAGTAGTAATGAGCAGTTCTTC. Translating it yields CASSLGSSNEQFF. The full variable domain, completed using reference TRBV5-6 and TRBJ2-1, is DAGVTQSPTHLIKTRGQQVTLRCSPKSGHDTVSWYQQALGQGPQFIFQYYEEEERQRGNFPDRFSGHQFPNYSSELNVNALLLGDSALYLCASSLGSSNEQFFGPGTRLTVL.